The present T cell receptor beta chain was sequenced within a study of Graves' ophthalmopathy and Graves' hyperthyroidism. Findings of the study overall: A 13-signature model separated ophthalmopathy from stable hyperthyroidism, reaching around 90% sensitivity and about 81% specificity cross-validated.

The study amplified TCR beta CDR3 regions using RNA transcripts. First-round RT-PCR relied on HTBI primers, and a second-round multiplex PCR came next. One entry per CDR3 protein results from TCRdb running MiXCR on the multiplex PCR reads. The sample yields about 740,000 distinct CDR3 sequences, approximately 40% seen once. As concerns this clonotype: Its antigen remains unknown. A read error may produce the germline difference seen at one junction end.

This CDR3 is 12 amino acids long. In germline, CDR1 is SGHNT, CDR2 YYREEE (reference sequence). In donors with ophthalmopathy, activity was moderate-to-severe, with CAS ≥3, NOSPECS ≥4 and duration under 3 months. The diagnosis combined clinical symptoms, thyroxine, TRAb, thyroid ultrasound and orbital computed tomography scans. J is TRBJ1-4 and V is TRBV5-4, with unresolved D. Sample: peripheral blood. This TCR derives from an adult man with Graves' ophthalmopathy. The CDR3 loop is CASTTNVLPPDF. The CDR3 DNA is TGTGCCAGCACCACGAATGTTTTGCCCCCAGATTTT.